In its sample, the clone carrying this T cell receptor (beta chain) was seen many times. TCR beta VDJ combinations and CDR3 sequences were profiled from genomic DNA. TCRdb recomputed calls from the reads with MiXCR, one row per CDR3 protein. The data hold just over 400,000 distinct CDR3 sequences, with about two thirds observed a single time. This specimen comes from a study of CD8+CD57+ T cells in acquired aplastic anemia. V lost 3 bases to trimming and J lost 2 bases, with 5 bases between them. CDR3 length: 11 amino acids. Germline V CDR1 and CDR2: DFQATT, SNEGSKA (reference sequence). This clonotype originated in a human donor in good health, serving as a control. The rearrangement uses TRBV20-1 and TRBJ2-7; tentative D call: TRBD1 (5 bases). The sample comprised sorted CD4+, CD8+, or CD8+CD57+ T cells (not recorded which) from PBMCs. In nucleotides, the CDR3 is TGCAGTGCTAGCAGGGCCTACGAGCAGTACTTC. Translating it yields CSASRAYEQYF.